Each of the 25 T cell receptor beta chains below was sequenced from the same sample in a study of CD8 T cells in Susac syndrome. With random hexamers, reverse transcription was performed on about 0.45 to 1 ug of RNA. TCRdb itself ran the immunoSEQ multiplex PCR reads through MiXCR, one entry per CDR3 protein. The sample lists approximately 79,000 distinct CDR3 sequences, roughly 92% seen once, with 0.35% to 0.5% in the top ten. The sequencing input was CD8+ T cells from PBMCs. Receptors were obtained from a human donor with Susac syndrome.

This clonotype is a singleton in its sample. V gene TRBV11-3 combines with J gene TRBJ1-1; 8 bases are a match to TRBD1. With V trimmed by 3 bases and J by 4 bases, 4 bases remained unmatched. Germline loops: CDR1 SGHNT, CDR2 YENEEA. This CDR3 spans 14 amino acids. The DNA for the CDR3 is TGTGCCAGCAGCTTCGACAGGGGAGGCACTGAAGCTTTCTTT. Translation gives CASSFDRGGTEAFF.

The chain is built from TRBV19 and TRBJ2-1; TRBD1 agrees at 7 bases. This CDR3 comprises 15 residues. The V gene end was trimmed by 6 bases and the J gene end by 3 bases; junction bases not matched to a gene: 8. Germline V gives CDR1 LNHDA, CDR2 SQIVND (reference sequence). The CDR3 nucleotides read TGTGCCAGTAGACCCGGGGCAGGGGGCTACAATGAGCAGTTCTTC. This translates into CASRPGAGGYNEQFF.

The chain combines TRBV18 with TRBJ2-1; D may correspond to TRBD1 or TRBD2 (5 bases each). The germline CDR1 and CDR2 sequences are KGHSH and LQKENI. Trimming pared 2 bases from V and 5 bases from J, leaving 13 bases between. The CDR3 is 15 amino acids. The CDR3 DNA follows: TGTGCCAGCTCACCAGGGGGTGGAGTGCACAATGAGCAGTTCTTC. It specifies CASSPGGGVHNEQFF.

This clonotype was counted between two and nine times. The V gene is TRBV28, the J gene TRBJ1-5; D remains ambiguous. The V end lost 3 bases, the J end lost 3 bases, and 0 bases lay between the germline ends. This CDR3 has 11 amino acids. Germline V lookup: CDR1 MDHEN, CDR2 SYDVKM. The CDR3 nucleotides read TGTGCCAGCAGTTTCAATCAGCCCCAGCATTTT. Its translation is CASSFNQPQHF.

The rearrangement joins TRBV5-1 to TRBJ2-1; 9 bases align to TRBD1. The germline V gene encodes CDR1 SGHRS and CDR2 YFSETQ. The CDR3 covers 15 residues. J lost 7 bases, V lost 2 bases, and 7 bases had no gene match. DNA of the CDR3: TGCGCCAGCAGCTTCGGGACAGGGATGGGGAATGAGCAGTTCTTC. Its protein is CASSFGTGMGNEQFF.

The chain is built from TRBV6-6 and TRBJ1-1; D is unclear. Germline loops: CDR1 MNHNY, CDR2 SVGAGI (reference sequence). This CDR3 region has 13 residues. V lost 5 bases and J lost 5, with 12 bases in between. As DNA, the CDR3 is TGTGCCAGCAGTCCCCCCGGGAAAACTGAAGCTTTCTTT. Protein sequence: CASSPPGKTEAFF.

The count of this clonotype is one. The chain joins TRBV27 to TRBJ2-2; TRBD2 might be the D (7 bases). The CDR3 runs 17 residues. Germline V gene sequence: CDR1 MNHEY, CDR2 SMNVEV (reference sequence). Trimming took off 10 bases at V and 0 bases at J, with 21 bases between the two ends. The CDR3 loop is CATDAARGRTNTGELFF. CDR3 DNA sequence: TGTGCCACCGACGCGGCGCGGGGGCGGACGAACACCGGGGAGCTGTTTTTT.

The J gene is TRBJ1-1, the V gene TRBV30; TRBD1 agrees at 7 bases. Germline lookup yields CDR1 GTSNPN and CDR2 SVGIG (reference sequence). V gave up 0 bases and J gave up 4 bases; unmatched junction bases: 2. The CDR3 sequence is 13 residues long. The CDR3 region has the DNA TGTGCCTGGAGTGTGGGGACAGTCACTGAAGCTTTCTTT. Amino acid sequence: CAWSVGTVTEAFF.

This sequence joins TRBV28 and TRBJ1-2; 7 nucleotides align to TRBD1. The CDR3 extends over 14 amino acids. With V trimmed by 10 bases and J by 7 bases, 15 bases remained unmatched. CDR1 is MDHEN, CDR2 SYDVKM, per germline. The CDR3 coding sequence is TGTGCCATCTTGGGACAGTCGGAATGGGTTGGCTACACCTTC. It translates to CAILGQSEWVGYTF.

In its sample, this clonotype was seen a few times. The J gene is TRBJ2-5, the V gene TRBV7-9; 7 bases agree with TRBD2. CDR3 length equals 14 residues. The J segment lost 1 base and the V segment lost 4 bases, leaving 3 bases of the junction unmatched. The germline V gene encodes CDR1 SEHNR and CDR2 FQNEAQ (reference sequence). The chain's CDR3 is CASSSPGGQETQYF. The CDR3 DNA sequence: TGTGCCAGCAGCTCCCCGGGAGGCCAAGAGACCCAGTACTTC.

The chain combines TRBV20-1 with TRBJ1-2; TRBD1 is a possible D gene (5 bases). Trimming took 5 bases from V and 4 from J, leaving 17 bases between them. This CDR3 region has 14 residues. The germline gives CDR1 DFQATT, CDR2 SNEGSKA (reference sequence). The CDR3 sequence: CSARGWGKSYGYTF. CDR3 bases: TGCAGTGCTCGCGGGTGGGGCAAAAGCTATGGCTACACCTTC.

The chain has TRBV7-3 and TRBJ1-6, with TRBD1 matching over 8 bases. There are 15 residues in the CDR3. The germline CDR1 and CDR2 sequences are SGHTA and FQGTGA. With 5 bases clipped from V and 9 bases from J, the junction kept 9 bases outside the gene matches. CDR3 loop: CASSEYRGGSSPLHF. The CDR3 bases are TGTGCCAGCAGCGAGTACAGGGGGGGAAGTTCACCCCTCCACTTT.

In the case of this clonotype: Germline and junction disagree at one end, which may indicate a read error. The chain's CDR3 is CASSLVPGSNQPQQF. CDR3 DNA sequence: TGCGCCAGCAGCTTGGTTCCAGGAAGCAATCAGCCCCAGCAATTT. The chain combines TRBV5-1 with TRBJ1-5; D gene uncertain. This CDR3 contains 15 residues. Germline V gene sequence: CDR1 SGHRS, CDR2 YFSETQ.

The rearrangement uses TRBV7-9 and TRBJ1-4; D is ambiguous. CDR1 is SEHNR, CDR2 FQNEAQ, per germline (reference sequence). The CDR3 has 14 residues. V lost 5 bases, J lost 8 bases, and 15 bases lay in between. The CDR3 DNA is TGTGCCAGCAGCGCGGGCCGGGATAGGGAAAAACTGTTTTTT. Translated: CASSAGRDREKLFF.

This chain connects TRBV6-5 to TRBJ1-2; 8 bases match TRBD1. V shed 5 bases, J shed 6 bases, and the junction held 11 bases outside the gene matches. Per germline, CDR1 MNHEY and CDR2 SVGAGI. This CDR3 is 15 amino acids long. CDR3 in DNA: TGTGCCAGCAGTCCTCGGACAGGGCCCCTGGATGGCTACACCTTC. Translating gives CASSPRTGPLDGYTF.

The chain joins TRBV7-9 to TRBJ2-7; 8 bases match TRBD1. Trimming removed 1 base from V and 11 bases from J; junction bases left unmatched: 7. The V gene's germline CDR1 is SEHNR and CDR2 FQNEAQ (reference sequence). The CDR3 covers 13 residues. The CDR3 DNA reads as TGTGCCAGCAGCTTAGAAATGGACAGGGCTAAGTACTTC. Translating it yields CASSLEMDRAKYF.

This clonotype was counted a few times. The gene calls are TRBV5-1 and TRBJ2-7; 7 bases line up with TRBD1. Germline CDR1 SGHRS, CDR2 YFSETQ. The CDR3 consists of 16 residues. V lost 0 bases and J lost 5; bases outside the gene matches: 11. The CDR3 DNA follows: TGCGCCAGCAGCTTGGCACCGACAGGGAGTACCAACGAGCAGTACTTC. This encodes CASSLAPTGSTNEQYF.

The J gene is TRBJ1-2, the V gene TRBV12-3 or TRBV12-4; 7 nucleotides match TRBD1. The J segment lost 4 bases and the V segment lost 5 bases, leaving 10 bases of the junction unmatched. The CDR3 has 15 amino acids. CDR3 DNA sequence: TGTGCCAGCAGTCCAACCCCCGCAGGGGGCTATGGCTACACCTTC. It codes for CASSPTPAGGYGYTF.

The chain recombines TRBV5-6 with TRBJ2-7; 7 nucleotides agree with TRBD2. CDR1 is SGHDT, CDR2 YYEEEE, per germline. This CDR3 is built from 15 residues. V was pared by 0 bases and J by 3 bases, with 6 bases of the junction left unmatched. CDR3 loop: CASSLERTSHYEQYF. DNA for the CDR3: TGTGCCAGCAGCTTGGAGCGGACTAGTCACTACGAGCAGTACTTC.

The J gene is TRBJ2-1, the V gene TRBV7-3; 8 bases are shared with TRBD1. CDR3 size: 21 residues. In germline, CDR1 is SGHTA, CDR2 FQGTGA. The V segment lost 1 base and the J segment 3 bases; nucleotides outside the gene matches: 20. CDR3 protein: CASSLSRGQAPFRDGYNEQFF. CDR3 nucleotide sequence: TGTGCCAGCAGCTTAAGTAGGGGACAGGCCCCTTTTAGGGACGGCTACAATGAGCAGTTCTTC.

The chain uses TRBV5-1 and TRBJ2-6; the D is unclear. V was clipped by 4 bases and J by 4 bases, with 12 bases between them. This CDR3 is built from 15 residues. Germline V CDR1 and CDR2: SGHRS, YFSETQ. The CDR3 sequence is CASSLGGSGANVLTF. DNA of the CDR3: TGCGCCAGCAGCCTTGGCGGTTCAGGGGCCAACGTCCTGACTTTC.

In this sample, this clonotype turned up a few times. J is TRBJ1-4 and V is TRBV15; the match to TRBD1 covers 7 bases. This CDR3 is built from 17 residues. CDR1 and CDR2 (germline): LNHNV, YYDKDF (reference sequence). Trimming cost V 0 bases and J 9 bases; bases outside gene matches: 13. The CDR3 here is CATSRDRTNRGEKKLFF. CDR3 nucleotides: TGTGCCACCAGCAGAGATCGCACCAACAGGGGAGAGAAAAAACTGTTTTTT.

V and J are TRBV10-3 and TRBJ1-3; D gene unclear. The CDR3 totals 15 residues. Germline V gives CDR1 ENHRY, CDR2 SYGVKD. Trimming took 4 bases from V and 0 from J, leaving 10 bases between them. The CDR3 DNA follows: TGTGCCATCAGTGCGGGGAGTCTCTCTGGAAACACCATATATTTT. Its protein product is CAISAGSLSGNTIYF.

The J gene is TRBJ1-1, the V gene TRBV7-2; D might be TRBD1 (6 bases). Germline CDR1 SGHTA, CDR2 FQGNSA. The CDR3 length is 13 residues. V was cut by 7 bases and J by 7 bases, with 16 bases left in between. In nucleotides, the CDR3 is TGTGCCAGCAAGACCGAGGGGGTAGGTGAAGCTTTCTTT. The encoded protein is CASKTEGVGEAFF.

V and J are TRBV20-1 and TRBJ1-1; 10 nucleotides agree with TRBD1. The CDR3 consists of 13 residues. V was pared by 5 bases and J by 4 bases, with 4 bases of the junction left unmatched. CDR1 is DFQATT and CDR2 is SNEGSKA in the germline V gene (reference sequence). CDR3 in amino acids: CSAPGQGGTEAFF. Written as DNA, the CDR3 is TGCAGTGCTCCCGGACAGGGGGGCACTGAAGCTTTCTTT.